This TCR beta chain appears in the sequencing data of a study of identical twins. There are a few counts of this clonotype. TCRdb reprocessed the 5' RACE reads with MiXCR, giving one entry per CDR3 protein. The sample has roughly 200,000 distinct CDR3 sequences; about a sixth are singletons. Trimming left V 8 bases short and J 0 bases short, with 13 bases between. CDR3 size: 14 residues. CDR1 is MNHNS and CDR2 is SASEGT in the germline V gene. The sample was also reused in another study, on T cells expressing NK-cell markers. This second report adds: An anti-gamma-delta TCR antibody restricted sorting to alpha-beta TCR T cells in several experiments.

What was sequenced was CD8+ T cells sorted from blood. This TCR came from a woman between 18 and 29 years old in good health. The genes are TRBV6-1 and TRBJ1-1; D is possibly TRBD1 (5 bases). CDR3 bases: TGTGCCAGCTTCCCCACAGGATTGAACACTGAAGCTTTCTTT. Protein: CASFPTGLNTEAFF.